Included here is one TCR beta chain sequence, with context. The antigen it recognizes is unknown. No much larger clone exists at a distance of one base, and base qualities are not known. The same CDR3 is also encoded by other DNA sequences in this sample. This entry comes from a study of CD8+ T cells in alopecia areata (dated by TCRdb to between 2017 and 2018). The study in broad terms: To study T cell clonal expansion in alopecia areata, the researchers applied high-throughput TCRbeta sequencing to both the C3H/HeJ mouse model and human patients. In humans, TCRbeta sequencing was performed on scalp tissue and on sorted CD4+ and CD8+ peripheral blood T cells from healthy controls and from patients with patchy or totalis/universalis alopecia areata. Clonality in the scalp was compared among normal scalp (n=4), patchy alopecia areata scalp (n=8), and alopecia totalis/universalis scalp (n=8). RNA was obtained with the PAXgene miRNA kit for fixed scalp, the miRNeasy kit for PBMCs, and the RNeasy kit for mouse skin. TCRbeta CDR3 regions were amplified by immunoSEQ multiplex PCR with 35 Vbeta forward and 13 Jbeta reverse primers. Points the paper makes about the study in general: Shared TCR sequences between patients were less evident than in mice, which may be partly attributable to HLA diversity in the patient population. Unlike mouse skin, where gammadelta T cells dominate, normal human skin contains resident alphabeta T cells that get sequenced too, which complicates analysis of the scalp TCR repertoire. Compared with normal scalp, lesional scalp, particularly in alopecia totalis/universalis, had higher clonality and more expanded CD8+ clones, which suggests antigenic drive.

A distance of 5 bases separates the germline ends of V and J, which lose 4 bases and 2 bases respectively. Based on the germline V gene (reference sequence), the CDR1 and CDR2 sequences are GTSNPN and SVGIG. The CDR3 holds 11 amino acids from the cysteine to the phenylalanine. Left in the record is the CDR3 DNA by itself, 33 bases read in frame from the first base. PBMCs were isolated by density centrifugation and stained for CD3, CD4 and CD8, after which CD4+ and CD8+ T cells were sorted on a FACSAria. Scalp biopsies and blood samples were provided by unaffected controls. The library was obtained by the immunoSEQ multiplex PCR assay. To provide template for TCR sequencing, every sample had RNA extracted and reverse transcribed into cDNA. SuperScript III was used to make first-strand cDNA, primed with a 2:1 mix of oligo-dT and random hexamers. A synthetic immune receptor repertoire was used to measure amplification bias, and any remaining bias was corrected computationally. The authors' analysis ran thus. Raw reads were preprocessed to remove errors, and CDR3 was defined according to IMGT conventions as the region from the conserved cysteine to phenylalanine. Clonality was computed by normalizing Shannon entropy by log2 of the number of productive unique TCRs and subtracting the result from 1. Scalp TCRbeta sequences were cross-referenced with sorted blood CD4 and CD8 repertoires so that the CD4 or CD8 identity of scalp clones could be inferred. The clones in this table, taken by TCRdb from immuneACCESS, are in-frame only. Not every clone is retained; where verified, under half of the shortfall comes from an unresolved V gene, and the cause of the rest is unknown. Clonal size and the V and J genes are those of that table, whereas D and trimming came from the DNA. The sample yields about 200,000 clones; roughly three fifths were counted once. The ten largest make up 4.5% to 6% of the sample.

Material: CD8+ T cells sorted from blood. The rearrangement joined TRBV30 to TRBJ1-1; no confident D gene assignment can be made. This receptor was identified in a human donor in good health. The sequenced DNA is TGTGCCTGGAACAGAAACACTGAAGCTTTCTTT. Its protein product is CAWNRNTEAFF.